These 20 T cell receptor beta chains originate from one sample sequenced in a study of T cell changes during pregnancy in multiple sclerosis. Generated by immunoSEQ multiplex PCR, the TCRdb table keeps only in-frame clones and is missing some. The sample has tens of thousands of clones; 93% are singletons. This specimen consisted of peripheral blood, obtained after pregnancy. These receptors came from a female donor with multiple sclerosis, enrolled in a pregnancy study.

The CDR3 here is CALHRGGRGGYTF. CDR3 nucleotides: TGTGCCCTCCACAGGGGGGGACGGGGTGGCTACACCTTC. The chain carries TRBV5-4 and TRBJ1-2; 8 positions match TRBD1. CDR3 length: 13 residues. Germline V CDR1 and CDR2: SGHNT, YYREEE (reference sequence). J was trimmed by 7 bases and V by 10 bases; bases with no gene match: 12.

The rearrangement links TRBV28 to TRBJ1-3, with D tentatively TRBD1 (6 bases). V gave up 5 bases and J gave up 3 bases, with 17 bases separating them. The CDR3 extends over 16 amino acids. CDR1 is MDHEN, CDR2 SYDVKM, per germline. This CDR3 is CASSARTVPFGNTIYF. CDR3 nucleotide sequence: TGTGCCAGCAGTGCTAGGACAGTACCCTTTGGAAACACCATATATTTT. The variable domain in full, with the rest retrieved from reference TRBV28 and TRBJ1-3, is DVKVTQSSRYLVKRTGEKVFLECVQDMDHENMFWYRQDPGLGLRLIYFSYDVKMKEKGDIPEGYSVSREKKERFSLILESASTNQTSMYLCASSARTVPFGNTIYFGEGSWLTVV.

CDR3 sequence reads: CASSPGVAGLNTGELFF. In DNA form, the CDR3 reads TGCGCCAGCAGCCCCGGGGTAGCGGGACTAAACACCGGGGAGCTGTTTTTT. The chain joins TRBV5-1 to TRBJ2-2, with TRBD2 matching over 8 bases. CDR1 SGHRS and CDR2 YFSETQ come from the germline V gene. This CDR3 comprises 17 residues. The V gene end was trimmed by 4 bases and the J gene end by 2 bases; junction bases not matched to a gene: 10.

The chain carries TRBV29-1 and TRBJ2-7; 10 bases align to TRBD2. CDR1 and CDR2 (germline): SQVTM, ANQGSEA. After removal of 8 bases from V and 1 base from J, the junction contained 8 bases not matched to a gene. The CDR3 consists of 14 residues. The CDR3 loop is CSLPRAGGSYEQYF. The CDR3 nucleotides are TGCAGCCTTCCCCGAGCGGGAGGGTCCTACGAGCAGTACTTC.

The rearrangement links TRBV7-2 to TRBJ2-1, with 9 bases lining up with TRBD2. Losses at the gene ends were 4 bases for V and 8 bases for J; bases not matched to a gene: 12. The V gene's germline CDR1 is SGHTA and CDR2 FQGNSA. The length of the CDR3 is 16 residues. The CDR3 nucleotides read TGTGCCAGCAGCTCCGTCTGGCGGGAGGGCCTAGATGAGCAGTTCTTC. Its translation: CASSSVWREGLDEQFF.

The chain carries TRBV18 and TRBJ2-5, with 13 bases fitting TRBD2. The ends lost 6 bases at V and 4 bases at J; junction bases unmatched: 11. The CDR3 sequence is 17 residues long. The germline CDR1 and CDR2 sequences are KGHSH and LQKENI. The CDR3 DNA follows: TGTGCCAGCTCCCCCGGGACTAGCGGGACTTTCGGAGAGACCCAGTACTTC. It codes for CASSPGTSGTFGETQYF.

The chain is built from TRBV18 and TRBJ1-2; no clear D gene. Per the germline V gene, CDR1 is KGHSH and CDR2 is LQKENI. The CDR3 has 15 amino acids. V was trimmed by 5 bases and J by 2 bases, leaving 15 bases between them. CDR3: CASSFSEGLNYGYTF. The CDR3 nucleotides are TGTGCCAGCTCATTTTCCGAGGGCCTGAACTATGGCTACACCTTC.

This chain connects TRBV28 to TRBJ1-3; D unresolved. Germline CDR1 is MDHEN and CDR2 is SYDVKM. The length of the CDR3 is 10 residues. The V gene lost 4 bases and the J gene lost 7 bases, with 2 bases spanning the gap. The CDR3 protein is CASSSNTIYF. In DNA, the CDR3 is TGTGCCAGCAGTTCGAACACCATATATTTT.

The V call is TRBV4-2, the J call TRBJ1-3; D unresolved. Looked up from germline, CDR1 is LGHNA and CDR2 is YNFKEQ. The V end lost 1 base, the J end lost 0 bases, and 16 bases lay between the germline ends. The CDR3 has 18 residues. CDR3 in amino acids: CASSQGASRGSSGNTIYF. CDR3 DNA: TGTGCCAGCAGCCAAGGAGCCAGCCGGGGATCCTCTGGAAACACCATATATTTT.

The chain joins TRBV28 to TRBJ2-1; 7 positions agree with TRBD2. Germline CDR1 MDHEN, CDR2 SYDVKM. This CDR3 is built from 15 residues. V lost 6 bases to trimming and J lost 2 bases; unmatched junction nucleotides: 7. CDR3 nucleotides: TGTGCCAGCAGCCCACTAGCGACCCCCTACAATGAGCAGTTCTTC. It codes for CASSPLATPYNEQFF.

The CDR3 nucleotides read TGTGCCAGCACCTCCGCCTACAATGAGCAGTTCTTC. The encoded protein is CASTSAYNEQFF. The chain carries TRBV28 and TRBJ2-1; D ambiguous. The CDR3 has 12 amino acids. Germline CDR1 MDHEN, CDR2 SYDVKM. V lost 7 bases, J lost 2 bases, and 6 bases lay in between.

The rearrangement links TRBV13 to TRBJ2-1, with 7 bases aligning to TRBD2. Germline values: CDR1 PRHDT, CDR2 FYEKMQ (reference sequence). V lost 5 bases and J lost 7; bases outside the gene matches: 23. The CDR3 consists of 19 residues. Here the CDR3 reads CASSPSRLAGEGRFNEQFF. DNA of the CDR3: TGTGCCAGCAGCCCATCGAGGCTGGCGGGAGAGGGCCGTTTTAATGAGCAGTTCTTC.

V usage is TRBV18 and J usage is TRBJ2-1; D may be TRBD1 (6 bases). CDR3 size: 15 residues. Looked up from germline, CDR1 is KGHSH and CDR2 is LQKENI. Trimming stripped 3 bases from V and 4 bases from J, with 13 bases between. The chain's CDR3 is CASSPSRTGYNEQFF. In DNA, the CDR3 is TGTGCCAGCTCACCCTCCCGAACAGGGTACAATGAGCAGTTCTTC.

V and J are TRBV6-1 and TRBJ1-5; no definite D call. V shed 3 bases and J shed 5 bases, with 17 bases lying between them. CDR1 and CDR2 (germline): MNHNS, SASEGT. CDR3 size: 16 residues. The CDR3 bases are TGTGCCAGCAGTGACTTGAAGGGCAGGAGGGATCAGCCCCAGCATTTT. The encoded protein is CASSDLKGRRDQPQHF.

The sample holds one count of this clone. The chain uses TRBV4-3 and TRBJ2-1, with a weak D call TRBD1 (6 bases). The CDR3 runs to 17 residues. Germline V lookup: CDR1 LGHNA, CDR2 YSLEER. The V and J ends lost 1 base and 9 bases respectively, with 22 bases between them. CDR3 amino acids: CASSQVRLGANKVEQFF. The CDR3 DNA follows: TGCGCCAGCAGCCAAGTCCGCCTGGGGGCGAACAAGGTTGAGCAGTTCTTC.

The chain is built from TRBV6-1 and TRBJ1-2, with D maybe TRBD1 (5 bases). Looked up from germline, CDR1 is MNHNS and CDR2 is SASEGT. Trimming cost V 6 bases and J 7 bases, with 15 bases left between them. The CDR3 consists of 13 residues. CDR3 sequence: CASRTWGASGYTF. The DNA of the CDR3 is TGTGCCAGCAGGACGTGGGGCGCTTCTGGCTACACCTTC.

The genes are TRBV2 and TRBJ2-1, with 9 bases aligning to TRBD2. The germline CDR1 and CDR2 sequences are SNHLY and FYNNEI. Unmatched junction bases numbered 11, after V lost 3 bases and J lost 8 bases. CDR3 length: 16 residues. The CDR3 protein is CASSEMSAGGPDEQFF. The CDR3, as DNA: TGTGCCAGCAGTGAGATGTCGGCGGGAGGGCCCGATGAGCAGTTCTTC.

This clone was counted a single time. DNA of the CDR3: TGCGCCAGCAGCCTCACCGCCCCCGGTGAAGCTTTCTTT. Protein: CASSLTAPGEAFF. The chain is built from TRBV5-1 and TRBJ1-1; D remains ambiguous. V was shortened by 4 bases and J by 7 bases, with 14 bases between the two germline ends. Looked up from germline, CDR1 is SGHRS and CDR2 is YFSETQ. The CDR3 runs to 13 residues.

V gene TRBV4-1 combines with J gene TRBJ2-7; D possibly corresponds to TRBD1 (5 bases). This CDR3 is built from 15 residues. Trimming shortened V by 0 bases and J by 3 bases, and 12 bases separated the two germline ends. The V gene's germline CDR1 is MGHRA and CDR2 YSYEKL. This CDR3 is CASSQDSARVYEQYF. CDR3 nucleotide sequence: TGCGCCAGCAGCCAAGATTCGGCCAGGGTCTACGAGCAGTACTTC.

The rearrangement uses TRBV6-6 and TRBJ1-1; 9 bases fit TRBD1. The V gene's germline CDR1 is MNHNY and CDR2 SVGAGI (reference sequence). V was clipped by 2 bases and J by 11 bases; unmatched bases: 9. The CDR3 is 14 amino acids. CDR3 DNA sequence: TGTGCCAGCAGTTACCCGTCATGGGACAGGGAGGCTTTCTTT. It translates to CASSYPSWDREAFF.